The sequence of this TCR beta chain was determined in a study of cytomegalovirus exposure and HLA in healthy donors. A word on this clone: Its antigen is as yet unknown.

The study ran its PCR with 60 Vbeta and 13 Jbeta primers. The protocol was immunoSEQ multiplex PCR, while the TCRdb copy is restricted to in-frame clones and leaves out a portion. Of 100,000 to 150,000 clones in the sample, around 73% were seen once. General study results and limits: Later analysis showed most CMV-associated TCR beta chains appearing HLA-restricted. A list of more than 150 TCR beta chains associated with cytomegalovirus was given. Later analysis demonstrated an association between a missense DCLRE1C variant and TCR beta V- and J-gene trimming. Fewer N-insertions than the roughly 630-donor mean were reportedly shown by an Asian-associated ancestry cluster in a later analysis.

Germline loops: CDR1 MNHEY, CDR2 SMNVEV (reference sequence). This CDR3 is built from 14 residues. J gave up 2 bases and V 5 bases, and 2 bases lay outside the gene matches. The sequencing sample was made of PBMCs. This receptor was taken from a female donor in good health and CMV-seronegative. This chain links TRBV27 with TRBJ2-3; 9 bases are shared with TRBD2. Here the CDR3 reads CASSRLAVTDTQYF. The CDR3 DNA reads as TGTGCCAGCAGTCGACTAGCGGTCACAGATACGCAGTATTTT.